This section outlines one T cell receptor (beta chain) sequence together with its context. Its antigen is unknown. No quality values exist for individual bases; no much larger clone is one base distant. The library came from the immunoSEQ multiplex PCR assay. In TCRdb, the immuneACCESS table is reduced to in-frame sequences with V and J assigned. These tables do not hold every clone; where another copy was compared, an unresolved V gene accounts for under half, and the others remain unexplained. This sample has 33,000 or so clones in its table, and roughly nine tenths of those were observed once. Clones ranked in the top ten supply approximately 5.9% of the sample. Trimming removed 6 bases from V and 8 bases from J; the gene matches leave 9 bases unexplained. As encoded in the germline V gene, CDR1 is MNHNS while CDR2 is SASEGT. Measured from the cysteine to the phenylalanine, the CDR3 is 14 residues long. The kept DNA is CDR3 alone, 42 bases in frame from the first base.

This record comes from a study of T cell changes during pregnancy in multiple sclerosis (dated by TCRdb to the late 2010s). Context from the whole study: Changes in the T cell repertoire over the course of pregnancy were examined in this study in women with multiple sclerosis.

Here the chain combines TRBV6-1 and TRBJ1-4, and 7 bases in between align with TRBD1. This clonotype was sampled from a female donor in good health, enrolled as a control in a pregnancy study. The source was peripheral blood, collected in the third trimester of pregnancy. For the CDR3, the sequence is CASSLEGAGEKLFF. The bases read TGTGCCAGCAGCCTTGAGGGGGCCGGGGAAAAACTGTTTTTT.